This T cell receptor (beta chain) stems from a study of shared clonotypes between healthy human individuals. All the donors were Caucasian adults who lived in Nashville, Tennessee. Genomic DNA for unsorted samples, which was extracted with the QIAamp DNA Blood Mini kit, came from around 93 million PBMCs. Authors' methods: Filtering differed because ImmunoSEQ produced junction-only sequences that carried no quality scores. This table comes from immunoSEQ multiplex PCR, and its TCRdb copy is limited to in-frame clones, with some not included. Clone size and the V and J calls come from that table; the DNA yielded D and trimming. This sample has about 510,000 clones, with less than 85% found just once. This clone appeared a few times. Germline CDR1 MNHEY, CDR2 SVGAGI. This CDR3 is built from 15 residues.

This clonotype was obtained from a woman aged 40-49 years in good health. Some clones in this sample may be carry-over from other donors' samples. Sequencing was done on a sample of PBMCs. This rearrangement joins TRBV6-5 to TRBJ2-5, with 12 bases fitting TRBD2. The end of the DNA fits TRBJ2-7 better, so the J call may be wrong. DNA of the CDR3: TGTGCCAGCAGTTCCCTAGCGGGAGGGCAGGACGAGCAGTACTTC. Translated, it gives CASSSLAGGQDEQYF.